Each of the 20 T cell receptor beta chains below was sequenced from the same sample in a study of T cells in Graves' hyperthyroidism and ophthalmopathy. Amplification targeted TCR beta CDR3 regions from RNA transcripts. First-round RT-PCR targeting the TCR CDR3 was performed with the HTBI primer set. One entry per CDR3 protein, called by TCRdb with MiXCR from the multiplex PCR reads. This table holds about 570,000 distinct CDR3 sequences, about half found once. The sample was peripheral blood or thyroid tissue (not recorded which). The receptors were sampled from an adult woman with Graves' disease, either hyperthyroidism or ophthalmopathy (not recorded which).

This sequence joins TRBV7-2 and TRBJ2-5; 12 nucleotides line up with TRBD2. The CDR3 loop spans 17 amino acids. Germline loops: CDR1 SGHTA, CDR2 FQGNSA. V gave up 6 bases and J gave up 3 bases; unmatched junction bases: 11. The CDR3 sequence is CASSLTLAGGPKETQYF. In nucleotides, the CDR3 is TGTGCCAGCAGTCTAACCCTAGCGGGAGGGCCCAAAGAGACCCAGTACTTC. Full variable domain (remainder filled in from reference TRBV7-2 and TRBJ2-5): GAGVSQSPSNKVTEKGKDVELRCDPISGHTALYWYRQSLGQGLEFLIYFQGNSAPDKSGLPSDRFSAERTGGSVSTLTIQRTQQEDSAVYLCASSLTLAGGPKETQYFGPGTRLLVL.

This clonotype was seen at least ten times. The V gene is TRBV24-1, the J gene TRBJ1-1; TRBD1 matches 9 bases. The CDR3 covers 15 residues. Germline CDR1 KGHDR, CDR2 SFDVKD. V lost 4 bases, J lost 2 bases, and 4 bases stayed unmatched. CDR3 sequence: CATSDTGQGNTEAFF. The DNA for the CDR3 is TGTGCCACCAGTGACACGGGACAGGGAAACACTGAAGCTTTCTTT.

This chain joins TRBV7-3 and TRBJ1-5; D is unresolved. Trimming pared 7 bases from V and 4 bases from J, leaving 29 bases between. CDR1 and CDR2 (germline): SGHTA, FQGTGA. There are 19 residues in the CDR3. The CDR3 nucleotides read TGTGCCAGCACTCACCCGCCGGGCCAAGCGTATATAGCAAATCAGCCCCAGCATTTT. Its protein is CASTHPPGQAYIANQPQHF. Based on the CDR3 plus reference TRBV7-3 and TRBJ1-5, the full variable domain is GAGVSQTPSNKVTEKGKYVELRCDPISGHTALYWYRQSLGQGPEFLIYFQGTGAADDSGLPNDRFFAVRPEGSVSTLKIQRTERGDSAVYLCASTHPPGQAYIANQPQHFGDGTRLSIL.

There are many counts of this clonotype. CDR3 sequence: CASTLRTGRTGELFF. The CDR3 DNA sequence: TGTGCCAGCACCCTTAGGACGGGGAGAACCGGGGAGCTGTTTTTT. The chain couples TRBV7-6 to TRBJ2-2; D may be TRBD2 (5 bases). Trimming removed 7 bases at V and 5 bases at J, with 17 bases between. Germline CDR1 reads SGHVS; CDR2 reads FNYEAQ. The CDR3 has 15 amino acids. Supplemented by reference TRBV7-6 and TRBJ2-2, the full variable domain reads GAGVSQSPRYKVTKRGQDVALRCDPISGHVSLYWYRQALGQGPEFLTYFNYEAQQDKSGLPNDRFSAERPEGSISTLTIQRTEQRDSAMYRCASTLRTGRTGELFFGEGSRLTVL.

Concerning this clonotype: Sequence at one end of the junction differs from germline and may be a read error. V gene TRBV7-9 combines with J gene TRBJ2-7, with D uncertain. The CDR3 has 14 amino acids. The germline gives CDR1 SEHNR, CDR2 FQNEAQ (reference sequence). The CDR3 region has the DNA TGTGCCAGCAGCTTGGGTTACCAGGCGAATACTCAGTGCTTC. It yields the protein CASSLGYQANTQCF. Full variable domain (rest looked up from reference TRBV7-9 and TRBJ2-7): DTGVSQNPRHKITKRGQNVTFRCDPISEHNRLYWYRQTLGQGPEFLTYFQNEAQLEKSRLLSDRFSAERPKGSFSTLEIQRTEQGDSAMYLCASSLGYQANTQCFGPGTRLTVT.

The CDR3 here is CASSLGRYGQPQHF. The CDR3 nucleotides are TGTGCCAGCAGTTTAGGGCGGTACGGCCAGCCCCAGCATTTT. J is TRBJ1-5 and V is TRBV27, with no clear D. Trimming cost V 2 bases and J 7 bases, with 12 bases left between them. This CDR3 spans 14 amino acids. From germline, CDR1 is MNHEY and CDR2 SMNVEV (reference sequence).

Note on this clonotype: This likely comes from a read error, as the CDR3 has no conserved phenylalanine or tryptophan at its end. The rearrangement links TRBV29-1 to TRBJ2-7; D perhaps matches TRBD1 (7 bases). The V gene lost 5 bases and the J gene lost 7 bases, with 15 bases spanning the gap. This CDR3 has 12 amino acids. Germline V gene lookup returns CDR1 SQVTM and CDR2 ANQGSEA. The CDR3, as DNA: TGCAGCGTTTCAGGGGGGTCTTTTGAGCAGTACTCC. As protein: CSVSGGSFEQYS.

This clonotype has only a few counts. This chain connects TRBV7-9 to TRBJ1-6; 10 bases fit TRBD1. In germline, CDR1 is SEHNR, CDR2 FQNEAQ (reference sequence). CDR3 size: 15 residues. The V gene end was trimmed by 1 base and the J gene end by 8 bases; junction bases not matched to a gene: 2. CDR3 sequence: CASSLDGTGDSPLHF. The CDR3 nucleotides are TGTGCCAGCAGCTTAGACGGGACAGGGGATTCACCCCTCCACTTT.

This clonotype has just a few counts. The chain combines TRBV11-2 with TRBJ2-7, with D perhaps matching TRBD1 (5 bases). The CDR3 is made up of 12 amino acids. Trimming left V 8 bases short and J 3 bases short, with 11 bases between. Germline CDR1 SGHAT, CDR2 FQNNGV. CDR3 in amino acids: CASGAGLYEQYF. The CDR3 region has the DNA TGTGCCAGCGGGGCAGGGCTCTACGAGCAGTACTTC.

This clonotype was recorded many times. The chain employs TRBV5-1 and TRBJ1-2; 7 positions agree with TRBD1. The germline V gene encodes CDR1 SGHRS and CDR2 YFSETQ. The CDR3 loop spans 14 amino acids. The V and J ends lost 2 bases and 4 bases, in that order; junction bases with no gene match: 5. The CDR3 sequence: CASSFRDSSYGYTF. The CDR3 DNA follows: TGCGCCAGCAGCTTCCGGGACAGTTCCTATGGCTACACCTTC.

About this clonotype itself: This may stem from a read error, because a much larger clone lies one nucleotide away. This chain joins TRBV6-6 and TRBJ1-5; D perhaps matches TRBD1 (6 bases). Per germline, CDR1 MNHNY and CDR2 SVGAGI (reference sequence). Trimming pared 8 bases from V and 7 bases from J, leaving 18 bases between. The CDR3 is made up of 14 amino acids. DNA for the CDR3: TGTGCCAGCCGAGAGGGGGGATCTTGGCAGCCCCAGCATTTT. This codes for CASREGGSWQPQHF.

The V call is TRBV7-9, the J call TRBJ1-6, with D unresolved. Germline assignment: CDR1 SEHNR and CDR2 FQNEAQ (reference sequence). This CDR3 comprises 13 residues. V was cut by 1 base and J by 5 bases, with 3 bases left in between. The CDR3: CASSLEHNSPLHF. As DNA, the CDR3 is TGTGCCAGCAGCTTAGAACATAATTCACCCCTCCACTTT.

The CDR3 DNA sequence: TGTGCCAGCAGCTTGGAGGGGCGCCTATATAGCAATCAGCCCCAGCATTTT. Translation: CASSLEGRLYSNQPQHF. V and J are TRBV7-9 and TRBJ1-5; possibly TRBD1 for D (5 bases). This CDR3 spans 17 amino acids. Germline loops: CDR1 SEHNR, CDR2 FQNEAQ (reference sequence). V lost 3 bases, J lost 0 bases, and 15 bases lay in between.

This clonotype was seen ten or more times. This sequence joins TRBV4-1 and TRBJ1-6; TRBD1 aligns across 7 bases. Per germline, CDR1 MGHRA and CDR2 YSYEKL. The CDR3 is 15 residues long. J lost 7 bases, V lost 5 bases, and 8 bases had no gene match. CDR3 sequence: CASSTRTGVNSPLHF. The CDR3, as DNA: TGCGCCAGCAGCACCCGGACAGGAGTGAATTCACCCCTCCACTTT.

V usage is TRBV15 and J usage is TRBJ1-5; D is undetermined. Germline-derived CDR1 and CDR2 are LNHNV and YYDKDF (reference sequence). The CDR3 runs to 15 residues. Deletions cut 0 bases from V and 3 bases from J, with 9 bases between. CDR3 DNA: TGTGCCACCAGCAGAGATTTGGTGGCCAATCAGCCCCAGCATTTT. This gives the protein CATSRDLVANQPQHF.

The table lists this clonotype with a few counts. Here the CDR3 reads CASSLGRQGAKGYTF. In DNA form, the CDR3 reads TGTGCCAGCAGCTTAGGCAGACAGGGGGCGAAAGGCTACACCTTC. The chain links TRBV11-2 to TRBJ1-2; TRBD1 matches at 10 bases. CDR3 length equals 15 residues. Germline V gives CDR1 SGHAT, CDR2 FQNNGV. V shed 1 base and J 8 bases; nucleotides not matched to a gene: 7.

V and J are TRBV7-9 and TRBJ2-7, with D possibly being TRBD1 or TRBD2 (7 bases each). The CDR3 is 15 residues long. Trimming left V 5 bases short and J 6 bases short, with 20 bases between. Germline-derived CDR1 and CDR2 are SEHNR and FQNEAQ (reference sequence). CDR3 sequence (DNA): TGTGCCAGCAGCCAGGGGGGACTTCCGGGGGGCGAGCAGTACTTC. Its translation: CASSQGGLPGGEQYF.

This clonotype was detected ten times or more. This may arise from a read error, as a much more abundant clone is one base away. The gene calls are TRBV15 and TRBJ1-3; D unresolved. CDR3 length: 13 residues. Germline loops: CDR1 LNHNV, CDR2 YYDKDF (reference sequence). For the CDR3, the DNA is TGTGCCACCAGCACAAGGGCAGGACCTTCAGTCCTATTT. Protein sequence: CATSTRAGPSVLF.

This clonotype was seen ten or more times. J is TRBJ2-7 and V is TRBV10-3, with D possibly matching TRBD2 (5 bases). Germline CDR1 reads ENHRY; CDR2 reads SYGVKD. Trimming took off 4 bases at V and 4 bases at J, with 11 bases between the two ends. The CDR3 runs 13 residues. The CDR3, as DNA: TGTGCCATCAGTGGAGGGAAGGGTTACGAGCAGTACTTC. It encodes CAISGGKGYEQYF.

This clonotype has just a few counts. The V gene is TRBV20-1, the J gene TRBJ2-3; maybe TRBD2 (5 bases). The CDR3 is 15 amino acids. CDR1 is DFQATT, CDR2 SNEGSKA, per germline (reference sequence). Between the trimmed V and J ends, which lost 6 bases and 0 bases, there was a span of 16 bases. This CDR3 reads CSAGFWRWSTDTQYF. The CDR3 nucleotides read TGCAGTGCGGGCTTCTGGAGGTGGAGCACAGATACGCAGTATTTT.